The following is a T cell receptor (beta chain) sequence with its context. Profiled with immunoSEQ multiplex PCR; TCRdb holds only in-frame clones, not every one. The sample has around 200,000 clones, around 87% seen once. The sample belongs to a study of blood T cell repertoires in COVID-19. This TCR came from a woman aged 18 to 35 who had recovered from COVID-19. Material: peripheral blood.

DNA of the CDR3: TGCAGTGCTAGGGCGGGGAACGAGCAGTACGTC. Translated, it gives CSARAGNEQYV. This rearrangement joins TRBV20-1 to TRBJ2-7; D might be TRBD2 (6 bases). Germline V gene sequence: CDR1 DFQATT, CDR2 SNEGSKA (reference sequence). V was clipped by 3 bases and J by 5 bases, with 8 bases between them. The CDR3 covers 11 residues.